The T cell receptor (beta chain) described here comes from a study of cytomegalovirus exposure and HLA in healthy donors. General study points: Among donors in an Asian-associated ancestry cluster, a later analysis reportedly found fewer N-insertions than the approximately 670-donor mean. Some public TCRs appeared in many individuals, while most sequences were rare.

For this clone: Its antigen is undetermined.

In the PCR, 60 Vbeta and 13 Jbeta primers were used. Profiled with immunoSEQ multiplex PCR; TCRdb holds only in-frame clones, not every one. Of 80,000 to 95,000 clones detected, about 67% appear once; the ten largest clones hold about a sixth. V gave up 5 bases and J gave up 0 bases; unmatched junction bases: 4. The CDR3 runs to 15 residues. The germline CDR1 and CDR2 sequences are PRHDT and FYEKMQ (reference sequence). What was sequenced was PBMCs. This clonotype originated in a woman aged 18-29 years in good health and CMV-seropositive. The chain is built from TRBV13 and TRBJ2-1; TRBD1 agrees at 7 bases. DNA of the CDR3: TGTGCCAGCAGCCCAGGGGGTAGCTCCTACAATGAGCAGTTCTTC. Residues: CASSPGGSSYNEQFF.